Listed here is a single TCR beta chain. These data come from a study of blood T cell repertoires in COVID-19. On the study more broadly: The origin of the acute and convalescent COVID-19 samples was the United States, Italy and Spain. T cells, B-cell-depleted T cells, or PBMCs supplied cDNA or gDNA.

V shed 6 bases and J 5 bases; nucleotides not matched to a gene: 3. This CDR3 comprises 13 residues. CDR1 and CDR2 (germline): SNHLY, FYNNEI. In the source study's methods: Amplification with reference gene primers provided the estimates of nucleated cell counts. TCRdb's table, derived via immunoSEQ multiplex PCR, lists solely in-frame clones and lacks some. That table furnishes V, J and clone size, whereas the DNA furnished D and trimming. The table lists some 180,000 clones, around nine tenths of them singletons. The receptor was isolated from a man aged 50-60 years with acute or convalescent COVID-19. The specimen sequenced was peripheral blood. This chain connects TRBV2 to TRBJ2-5; TRBD1 matches at 10 bases. The CDR3 DNA follows: TGTGCCAGCAGGGGGACAGGGGTTGAGACCCAGTACTTC. As protein: CASRGTGVETQYF.